These 30 T cell receptor beta chains originate from one sample sequenced in a study of blood T cell repertoires in COVID-19. Produced via immunoSEQ multiplex PCR; TCRdb's table is partial and in-frame only. This table holds 200,000 or so clones, 80% to 85% found once. The sample taken for sequencing was peripheral blood. All receptors come from a human donor in a cohort sampled during active COVID-19.

The chain employs TRBV18 and TRBJ2-7; the D gene is possibly TRBD1 (7 bases). The ends were cut back, 4 bases at V and 5 bases at J, with 18 bases in the middle. CDR3 length: 15 amino acids. Germline CDR1 reads KGHSH; CDR2 reads LQKENI. The CDR3 sequence: CASSQISGGLDEQYF. CDR3 in DNA: TGTGCCAGCTCACAGATTTCAGGGGGGCTGGACGAGCAGTACTTC.

The chain employs TRBV28 and TRBJ2-7; D might be TRBD1 (7 bases). With 2 bases removed from V and 4 bases from J, the gap between germline ends came to 12 bases. Germline V lookup: CDR1 MDHEN, CDR2 SYDVKM. This CDR3 has 14 residues. The chain's CDR3 is CASSLAGQSYEQYF. CDR3 sequence (DNA): TGTGCCAGCAGTTTAGCGGGACAGTCTTACGAGCAGTACTTC.

The V gene is TRBV7-9, the J gene TRBJ2-1; 12 nucleotides match TRBD1. The CDR3 contains 13 residues. After removal of 5 bases from V and 9 bases from J, the junction contained 2 bases not matched to a gene. Looked up from germline, CDR1 is SEHNR and CDR2 is FQNEAQ (reference sequence). The CDR3 DNA is TGTGCCAGCAGCGGGACAGGGGGCACTGAGCAGTTCTTC. This encodes CASSGTGGTEQFF.

The chain carries TRBV5-6 and TRBJ2-2; TRBD2 agrees at 13 bases. Trimming took 0 bases from V and 5 from J; bases not matched to a gene: 1. The CDR3 has 16 residues. Germline V gene sequence: CDR1 SGHDT, CDR2 YYEEEE. CDR3 nucleotides: TGTGCCAGCAGCTTGGGACTAGCGGGAGGTACCGGGGAGCTGTTTTTT. Its protein product is CASSLGLAGGTGELFF. Full variable domain (remainder filled in from reference TRBV5-6 and TRBJ2-2): DAGVTQSPTHLIKTRGQQVTLRCSPKSGHDTVSWYQQALGQGPQFIFQYYEEEERQRGNFPDRFSGHQFPNYSSELNVNALLLGDSALYLCASSLGLAGGTGELFFGEGSRLTVL.

V is TRBV2 and J is TRBJ2-7, with 7 bases lining up with TRBD1. The junction had 8 bases not matched to a gene; V was cut back by 4 bases and J by 2 bases. The CDR3 sequence is 15 residues long. Germline V gene lookup returns CDR1 SNHLY and CDR2 FYNNEI. CDR3 residues: CASSVEQGVTYEQYF. The CDR3 nucleotides read TGTGCCAGCAGTGTGGAGCAGGGGGTTACCTACGAGCAGTACTTC.

The rearrangement joins TRBV27 to TRBJ2-7; 12 bases line up with TRBD1. Looked up from germline, CDR1 is MNHEY and CDR2 is SMNVEV (reference sequence). V lost 6 bases to trimming and J lost 6 bases; unmatched junction nucleotides: 9. This CDR3 spans 15 amino acids. The CDR3 loop reads CASSRGGTGGFEQYF. In DNA form, the CDR3 reads TGTGCCAGCAGCCGCGGTGGGACAGGGGGCTTCGAGCAGTACTTC.

This clone appeared a single time. The chain carries TRBV6-6 and TRBJ1-5; possibly TRBD1 for D (6 bases). V lost 0 bases and J 5 bases, leaving 14 bases between the germline ends. This CDR3 comprises 16 residues. Germline V gene lookup returns CDR1 MNHNY and CDR2 SVGAGI (reference sequence). For the CDR3, the DNA is TGTGCCAGCAGTTACTCCAGGGGATTAGGTGATCAGCCCCAGCATTTT. This gives the protein CASSYSRGLGDQPQHF.

This sequence joins TRBV5-1 and TRBJ1-1; D gene unclear. There are 15 residues in the CDR3. Looked up from germline, CDR1 is SGHRS and CDR2 is YFSETQ. The V and J ends lost 4 bases and 4 bases respectively, with 17 bases between them. The CDR3 DNA reads TGCGCCAGCAGCGCGAGGGAGGGAAAAGCCACTGAAGCTTTCTTT. It specifies CASSAREGKATEAFF.

This clone was seen ten or more times. This chain links TRBV5-4 with TRBJ1-2; 7 positions match TRBD1. This CDR3 has 16 residues. J was trimmed by 6 bases and V by 4 bases; bases with no gene match: 15. Germline loops: CDR1 SGHNT, CDR2 YYREEE (reference sequence). The CDR3: CASSPTWTGTRDGYTF. The CDR3, as DNA: TGTGCCAGCAGCCCAACGTGGACAGGTACAAGGGATGGCTACACCTTC.

The V gene is TRBV6-2 or TRBV6-3, the J gene TRBJ2-7; TRBD2 is a possible D gene (8 bases). V was trimmed by 4 bases and J by 3 bases, leaving 16 bases between them. Germline CDR1 and CDR2: MNHEY and SVGEGT. This CDR3 region has 15 residues. The CDR3 is CASSWDSGRIYEQYF. The CDR3 nucleotides read TGTGCCAGCAGTTGGGACAGCGGGAGAATCTACGAGCAGTACTTC.

Concerning this clone: At the DNA level, this CDR3 is encoded by other sequences in the same sample as well. The chain couples TRBV9 to TRBJ2-1; tentative D call: TRBD2 (5 bases). CDR3 length equals 13 residues. V was cut by 3 bases and J by 6 bases, with 10 bases left in between. The germline V gene encodes CDR1 SGDLS and CDR2 YYNGEE. For the CDR3, the DNA is TGTGCCAGCAGCGCCTCTCGGGGCAATGAGCAGTTCTTC. The encoded protein is CASSASRGNEQFF.

The V call is TRBV6-2 or TRBV6-3, the J call TRBJ2-1; 12 nucleotides agree with TRBD2. The V gene's germline CDR1 is MNHEY and CDR2 SVGEGT. Losses at the gene ends were 1 base for V and 9 bases for J; bases not matched to a gene: 10. CDR3 length: 17 residues. The CDR3 DNA reads TGTGCCAGCAGTTACTTTCGGCTAGCGGGAGGGCCGGGTGAGCAGTTCTTC. Amino acids: CASSYFRLAGGPGEQFF.

This chain links TRBV6-6 with TRBJ2-7; TRBD2 matches 8 bases. There are 15 residues in the CDR3. The junction had 10 bases not matched to a gene; V was cut back by 8 bases and J by 1 base. Germline CDR1 MNHNY, CDR2 SVGAGI (reference sequence). The CDR3: CASGASGSLSYEQYF. In DNA form, the CDR3 reads TGTGCCAGCGGGGCTAGCGGGTCATTGTCCTACGAGCAGTACTTC.

The V and J genes are TRBV5-1 and TRBJ2-1, with D perhaps TRBD2 (5 bases). CDR1 is SGHRS, CDR2 YFSETQ, per germline. Trimming cost V 4 bases and J 10 bases, with 12 bases left between them. This CDR3 region has 12 residues. Written as DNA, the CDR3 is TGCGCCAGCAGCCTAACCACGGGGGAGCAGTTCTTC. It encodes CASSLTTGEQFF.

The chain employs TRBV4-1 and TRBJ1-2; 8 positions agree with TRBD1. Trimming removed 6 bases from V and 2 bases from J; junction bases left unmatched: 17. Looked up from germline, CDR1 is MGHRA and CDR2 is YSYEKL. The CDR3 loop spans 18 amino acids. The CDR3 sequence is CASRGAGTGQKGNYGYTF. The CDR3 DNA follows: TGCGCCAGCAGAGGCGCCGGGACAGGCCAAAAGGGAAACTATGGCTACACCTTC.

The chain uses TRBV7-9 and TRBJ2-3, with 11 bases fitting TRBD2. V dropped 2 bases and J dropped 2; count of bases not matched to a gene: 3. Looked up from germline, CDR1 is SEHNR and CDR2 is FQNEAQ (reference sequence). The CDR3 is made up of 16 amino acids. The CDR3 DNA reads TGTGCCAGCAGCTTAATAGCGGGAGGGATCACAGATACGCAGTATTTT. Residues: CASSLIAGGITDTQYF.

The genes are TRBV5-1 and TRBJ2-7; tentative D call: TRBD2 (6 bases). CDR1 and CDR2 (germline): SGHRS, YFSETQ. The CDR3 length is 13 residues. V was cut by 1 base and J by 2 bases, with 7 bases left in between. For the CDR3, the DNA is TGCGCCAGCAGCTTGTTAGCGGCCTACGAGCAGTACTTC. Amino acid sequence: CASSLLAAYEQYF.

The J gene is TRBJ2-1, the V gene TRBV18, with D possibly TRBD1 on 6 matching bases. The length of the CDR3 is 13 residues. CDR1 is KGHSH and CDR2 is LQKENI in the germline V gene. The germline V and J ends were trimmed by 3 bases and 8 bases, with 11 bases remaining between them. This chain's CDR3 is CASSPSGADEQFF. CDR3 in DNA: TGTGCCAGCTCACCGTCAGGGGCGGATGAGCAGTTCTTC.

The chain couples TRBV7-9 to TRBJ2-5, with 12 nucleotides matching TRBD1. V dropped 4 bases and J dropped 1; count of bases not matched to a gene: 1. The CDR3 is 15 amino acids. Germline CDR1 is SEHNR and CDR2 is FQNEAQ (reference sequence). The CDR3 sequence: CASSWDRGLQETQYF. The DNA for the CDR3 is TGTGCCAGCAGCTGGGACAGGGGGCTCCAAGAGACCCAGTACTTC.

This clone was seen a few times. The CDR3 DNA reads as TGTGCCAGCAGACAGGGAGCGGGAGGCCTACCCGAGCAGTACTTC. This translates into CASRQGAGGLPEQYF. The chain links TRBV2 to TRBJ2-7; 9 nucleotides agree with TRBD2. There are 15 residues in the CDR3. CDR1 and CDR2 from the germline V gene are SNHLY and FYNNEI. J gave up 6 bases and V 6 bases, and 12 bases lay outside the gene matches.

CDR3 loop: CASSLGGQGAYGYTF. The CDR3 nucleotides read TGTGCCAGCAGTTTAGGGGGACAGGGCGCCTATGGCTACACCTTC. The rearrangement joins TRBV28 to TRBJ1-2; TRBD1 aligns across 9 bases. The CDR3 runs to 15 residues. CDR1 is MDHEN, CDR2 SYDVKM, per germline. V shed 2 bases, J shed 4 bases, and the junction held 5 bases outside the gene matches.

This clone is a singleton in its sample. The chain has TRBV19 and TRBJ2-6; 7 nucleotides line up with TRBD2. This CDR3 region has 14 residues. The V gene's germline CDR1 is LNHDA and CDR2 SQIVND (reference sequence). The trim removed 2 bases at V and 9 bases at J, leaving 4 bases unmatched. CDR3 protein: CASSISGEGNVLTF. The CDR3 DNA sequence: TGTGCCAGTAGTATATCGGGGGAGGGCAACGTCCTGACTTTC.

This clone appeared a single time. The V call is TRBV6-6, the J call TRBJ2-1, with 10 bases fitting TRBD1. The CDR3 totals 14 residues. V lost 2 bases, J lost 10 bases, and 5 bases stayed unmatched. Germline V gene data show CDR1 as MNHNY and CDR2 as SVGAGI (reference sequence). In DNA, the CDR3 is TGTGCCAGCAGTTACGCGACAGGGGGCGGGGAGCAGTTCTTC. Translated, it gives CASSYATGGGEQFF.

This clone was seen a handful of times. The chain employs TRBV7-2 and TRBJ1-2, with D unresolved. From germline, CDR1 is SGHTA and CDR2 FQGNSA. V lost 2 bases to trimming and J lost 5 bases, with 9 bases between them. This CDR3 is built from 13 residues. CDR3 residues: CASSLYTVYGYTF. CDR3 coding DNA: TGTGCCAGCAGCTTATATACAGTTTATGGCTACACCTTC.

V and J are TRBV30 and TRBJ1-1, with D perhaps TRBD1 (5 bases). Trimming pared 5 bases from V and 4 bases from J, leaving 14 bases between. Looked up from germline, CDR1 is GTSNPN and CDR2 is SVGIG (reference sequence). CDR3 length equals 13 residues. CDR3 in DNA: TGTGCCTGGGGGGGACTGAAGGGCACTGAAGCTTTCTTT. Amino acid sequence: CAWGGLKGTEAFF.

This clone occurred once. This chain connects TRBV15 to TRBJ1-1; tentatively, D is TRBD1 (6 bases). CDR1 and CDR2 from the germline V gene are LNHNV and YYDKDF (reference sequence). The CDR3 loop spans 14 amino acids. Between the trimmed V and J ends, which lost 2 bases and 1 base, there was a span of 8 bases. Written as DNA, the CDR3 is TGTGCCACCAGCAGAATGACAGGGAACACTGAAGCTTTCTTT. It encodes CATSRMTGNTEAFF.

This chain connects TRBV6-6 to TRBJ2-5, with TRBD2 identical over 7 bases. The V segment lost 7 bases and the J segment 5 bases; nucleotides outside the gene matches: 4. This CDR3 region has 12 residues. Germline-derived CDR1 and CDR2 are MNHNY and SVGAGI (reference sequence). CDR3 loop: CASTTGGETQYF. CDR3 DNA: TGTGCCAGCACTACCGGGGGGGAGACCCAGTACTTC.

This chain uses TRBV29-1 with TRBJ1-4; TRBD1 aligns across 9 bases. V was clipped by 6 bases and J by 5 bases; unmatched bases: 4. CDR3 length: 13 residues. Germline values: CDR1 SQVTM, CDR2 ANQGSEA. The CDR3 spells CSVETGGNEKLFF. In nucleotides, the CDR3 is TGCAGCGTGGAGACAGGGGGAAATGAAAAACTGTTTTTT.

The J gene is TRBJ1-4, the V gene TRBV7-9, with D unresolved. This CDR3 has 17 amino acids. Per the germline V gene, CDR1 is SEHNR and CDR2 is FQNEAQ (reference sequence). Trimming removed 5 bases from V and 3 bases from J, with 19 bases in between. DNA for the CDR3: TGTGCCAGCAGCCCTACACCTACTAGCGCGGCTAATGAAAAACTGTTTTTT. It translates to CASSPTPTSAANEKLFF.

The genes are TRBV5-1 and TRBJ2-7; no clear D. This CDR3 comprises 15 residues. Germline assignment: CDR1 SGHRS and CDR2 YFSETQ. V gave up 2 bases and J gave up 5 bases, with 17 bases separating them. CDR3 amino acids: CASSFTQNKRDEQYF. The CDR3 bases are TGCGCCAGCAGCTTTACACAAAACAAGCGTGACGAGCAGTACTTC. The whole variable domain, remainder taken from reference TRBV5-1 and TRBJ2-7, is KAGVTQTPRYLIKTRGQQVTLSCSPISGHRSVSWYQQTPGQGLQFLFEYFSETQRNKGNFPGRFSGRQFSNSRSEMNVSTLELGDSALYLCASSFTQNKRDEQYFGPGTRLTVT.